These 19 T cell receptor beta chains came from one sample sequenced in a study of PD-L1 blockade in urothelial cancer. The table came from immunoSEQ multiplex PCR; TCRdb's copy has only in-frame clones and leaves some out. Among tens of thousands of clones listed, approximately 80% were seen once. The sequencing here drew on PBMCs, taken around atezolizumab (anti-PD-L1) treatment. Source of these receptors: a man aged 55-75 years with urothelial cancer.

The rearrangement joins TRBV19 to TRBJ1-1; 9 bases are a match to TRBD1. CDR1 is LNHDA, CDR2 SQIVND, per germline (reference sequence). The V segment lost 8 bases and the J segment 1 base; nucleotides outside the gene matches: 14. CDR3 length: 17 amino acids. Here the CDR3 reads CASSAGGQGTSNTEAFF. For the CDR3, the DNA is TGTGCCAGTTCCGCCGGCGGACAGGGGACCTCGAACACTGAAGCTTTCTTT.

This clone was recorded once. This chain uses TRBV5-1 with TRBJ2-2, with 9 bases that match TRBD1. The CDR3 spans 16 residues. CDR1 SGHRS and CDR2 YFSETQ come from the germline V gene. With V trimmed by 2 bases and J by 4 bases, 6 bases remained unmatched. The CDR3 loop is CASSLQGAPGTGELFF. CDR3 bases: TGCGCCAGCAGCTTACAGGGGGCTCCGGGCACCGGGGAGCTGTTTTTT.

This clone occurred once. CDR3 residues: CASTLREIAGENNEQFF. CDR3 DNA: TGTGCCAGCACGCTCCGTGAAATAGCGGGGGAAAACAATGAGCAGTTCTTC. The genes are TRBV28 and TRBJ2-1; the match to TRBD2 covers 9 bases. This CDR3 has 17 amino acids. Germline assignment: CDR1 MDHEN and CDR2 SYDVKM. V was pared by 7 bases and J by 5 bases, with 15 bases of the junction left unmatched.

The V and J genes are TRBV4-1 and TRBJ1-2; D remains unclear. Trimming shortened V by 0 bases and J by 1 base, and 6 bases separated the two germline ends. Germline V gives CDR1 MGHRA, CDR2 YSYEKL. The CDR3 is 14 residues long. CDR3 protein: CASSQDSSNYGYTF. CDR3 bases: TGCGCCAGCAGCCAAGATTCCAGTAACTATGGCTACACCTTC.

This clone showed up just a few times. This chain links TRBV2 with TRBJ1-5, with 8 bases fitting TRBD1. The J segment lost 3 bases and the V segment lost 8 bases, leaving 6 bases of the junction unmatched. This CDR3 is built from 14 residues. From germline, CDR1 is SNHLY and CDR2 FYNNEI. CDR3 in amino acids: CASGKTGDNQPQHF. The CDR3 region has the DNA TGTGCCAGCGGGAAGACAGGGGACAATCAGCCCCAGCATTTT. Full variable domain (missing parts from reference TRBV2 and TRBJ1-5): EPEVTQTPSHQVTQMGQEVILRCVPISNHLYFYWYRQILGQKVEFLVSFYNNEISEKSEIFDDQFSVERPDGSNFTLKIRSTKLEDSAMYFCASGKTGDNQPQHFGDGTRLSIL.

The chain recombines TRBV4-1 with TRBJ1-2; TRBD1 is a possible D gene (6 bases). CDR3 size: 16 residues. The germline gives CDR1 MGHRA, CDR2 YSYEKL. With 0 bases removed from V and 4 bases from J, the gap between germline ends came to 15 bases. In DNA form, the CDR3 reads TGCGCCAGCAGCCAAGAATATCAGGGGATGGGCTATGGCTACACCTTC. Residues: CASSQEYQGMGYGYTF.

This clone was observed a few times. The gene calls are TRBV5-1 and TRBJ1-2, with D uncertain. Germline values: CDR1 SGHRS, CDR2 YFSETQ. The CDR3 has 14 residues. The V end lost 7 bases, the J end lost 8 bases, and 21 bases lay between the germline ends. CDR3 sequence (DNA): TGCGCCAGCTCCGAGCAAGCGGCCCCGGACGGCTACACCTTC. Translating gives CASSEQAAPDGYTF.

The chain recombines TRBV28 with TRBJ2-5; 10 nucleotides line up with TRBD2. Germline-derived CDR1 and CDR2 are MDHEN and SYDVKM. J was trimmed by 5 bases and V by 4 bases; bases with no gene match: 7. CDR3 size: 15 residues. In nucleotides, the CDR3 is TGTGCCAGCAGTTCCACTAGCGGGGCCCGGGAGACCCAGTACTTC. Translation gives CASSSTSGARETQYF.

In nucleotides, the CDR3 is TGTGCCAGCAGCATAGGGGGAGCCACAGATACGCAGTATTTT. Translated, it gives CASSIGGATDTQYF. The chain recombines TRBV7-2 with TRBJ2-3, with D perhaps matching TRBD1 (6 bases). Germline CDR1 reads SGHTA; CDR2 reads FQGNSA. Trimming cost V 5 bases and J 2 bases, with 11 bases left between them. This CDR3 has 14 amino acids.

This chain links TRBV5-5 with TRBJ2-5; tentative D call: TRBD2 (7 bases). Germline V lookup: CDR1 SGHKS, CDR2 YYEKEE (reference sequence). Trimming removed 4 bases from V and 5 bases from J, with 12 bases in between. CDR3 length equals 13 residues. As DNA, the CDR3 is TGTGCCAGCAGCGGGGGGGGGCTGGAGACCCAGTACTTC. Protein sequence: CASSGGGLETQYF.

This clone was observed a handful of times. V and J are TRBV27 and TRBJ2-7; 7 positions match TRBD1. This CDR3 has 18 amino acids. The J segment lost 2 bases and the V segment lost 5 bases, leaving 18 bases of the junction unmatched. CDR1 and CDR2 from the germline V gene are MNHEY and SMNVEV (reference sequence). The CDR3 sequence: CASSITPGLGQAPYEQYF. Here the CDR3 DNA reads TGTGCCAGCAGTATAACTCCGGGGCTCGGACAGGCCCCCTACGAGCAGTACTTC.

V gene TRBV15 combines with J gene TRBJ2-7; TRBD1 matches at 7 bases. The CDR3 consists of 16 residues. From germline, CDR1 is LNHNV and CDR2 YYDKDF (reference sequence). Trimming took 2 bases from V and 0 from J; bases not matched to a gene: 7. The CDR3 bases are TGTGCCACCAGCAGAAATAAGGGACAGAGCTCCTACGAGCAGTACTTC. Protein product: CATSRNKGQSSYEQYF.

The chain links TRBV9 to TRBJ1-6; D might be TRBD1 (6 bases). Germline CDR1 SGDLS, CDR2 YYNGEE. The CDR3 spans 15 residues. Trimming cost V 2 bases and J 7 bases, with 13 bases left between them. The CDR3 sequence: CASSVGTSRNSPLHF. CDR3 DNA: TGTGCCAGCAGCGTGGGGACATCACGGAATTCACCCCTCCACTTT.

The CDR3 sequence is CASKTGFNTGELFF. The CDR3 nucleotides read TGTGCCAGCAAGACAGGGTTTAACACCGGGGAGCTGTTTTTT. The rearrangement joins TRBV2 to TRBJ2-2; 7 nucleotides match TRBD1. Germline assignment: CDR1 SNHLY and CDR2 FYNNEI. The CDR3 has 14 amino acids. J gave up 2 bases and V 7 bases, and 4 bases lay outside the gene matches.

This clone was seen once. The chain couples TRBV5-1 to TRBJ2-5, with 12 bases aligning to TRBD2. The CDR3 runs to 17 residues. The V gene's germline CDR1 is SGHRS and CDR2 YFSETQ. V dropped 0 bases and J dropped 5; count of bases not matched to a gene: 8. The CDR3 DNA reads TGCGCCAGCAGCTTGGGGGCTAGCGGGGGGGCCAAGGAGACCCAGTACTTC. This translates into CASSLGASGGAKETQYF.

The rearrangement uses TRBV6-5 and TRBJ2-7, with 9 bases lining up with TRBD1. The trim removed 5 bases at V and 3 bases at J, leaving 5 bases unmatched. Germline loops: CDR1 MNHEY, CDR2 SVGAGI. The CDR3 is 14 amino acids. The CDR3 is CASSRGQGFYEQYF. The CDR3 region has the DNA TGTGCCAGCAGTCGCGGACAGGGGTTCTACGAGCAGTACTTC.

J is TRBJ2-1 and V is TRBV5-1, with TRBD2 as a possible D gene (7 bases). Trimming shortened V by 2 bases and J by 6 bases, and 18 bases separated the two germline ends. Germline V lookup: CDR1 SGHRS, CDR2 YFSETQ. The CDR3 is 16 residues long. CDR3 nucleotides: TGCGCCAGCAGCTTTTTGGGGGCGGGGGAATTCAATGAGCAGTTCTTC. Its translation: CASSFLGAGEFNEQFF.

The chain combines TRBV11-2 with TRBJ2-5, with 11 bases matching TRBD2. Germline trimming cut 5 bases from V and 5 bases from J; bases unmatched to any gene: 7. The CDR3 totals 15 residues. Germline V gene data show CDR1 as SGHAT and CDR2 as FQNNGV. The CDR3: CASSQIAGGPETQYF. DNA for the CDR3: TGTGCCAGCAGCCAGATAGCGGGGGGGCCGGAGACCCAGTACTTC.

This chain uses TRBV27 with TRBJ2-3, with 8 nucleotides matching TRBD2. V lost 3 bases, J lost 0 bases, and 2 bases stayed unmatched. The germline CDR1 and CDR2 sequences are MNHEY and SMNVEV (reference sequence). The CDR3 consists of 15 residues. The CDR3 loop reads CASSFERGSTDTQYF. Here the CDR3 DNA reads TGTGCCAGCAGTTTCGAGCGGGGGAGCACAGATACGCAGTATTTT.